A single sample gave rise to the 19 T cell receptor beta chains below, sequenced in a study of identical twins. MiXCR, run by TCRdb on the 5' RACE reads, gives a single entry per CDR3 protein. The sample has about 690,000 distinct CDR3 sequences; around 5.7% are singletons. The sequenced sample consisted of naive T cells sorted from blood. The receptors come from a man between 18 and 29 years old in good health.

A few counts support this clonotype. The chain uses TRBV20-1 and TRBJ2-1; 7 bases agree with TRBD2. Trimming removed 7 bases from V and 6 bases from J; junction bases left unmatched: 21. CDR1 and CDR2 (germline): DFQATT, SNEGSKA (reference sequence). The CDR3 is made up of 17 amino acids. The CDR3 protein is CSGGHVRLAYPLNEQFF. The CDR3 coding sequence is TGCAGTGGAGGACACGTACGACTAGCCTACCCCCTCAATGAGCAGTTCTTC.

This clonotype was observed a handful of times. CDR3 sequence reads: CASSLGQGAHETQYF. CDR3 DNA: TGTGCCAGCAGCTTGGGTCAGGGGGCCCACGAGACCCAGTACTTC. The chain couples TRBV5-4 to TRBJ2-5; 8 positions match TRBD1. Looked up from germline, CDR1 is SGHNT and CDR2 is YYREEE (reference sequence). CDR3 length: 15 amino acids. With 0 bases clipped from V and 5 bases from J, the junction kept 6 bases outside the gene matches.

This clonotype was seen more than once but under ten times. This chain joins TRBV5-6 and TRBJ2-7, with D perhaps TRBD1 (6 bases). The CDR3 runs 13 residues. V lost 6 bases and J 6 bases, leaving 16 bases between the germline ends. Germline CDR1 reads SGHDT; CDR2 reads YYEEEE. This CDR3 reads CASTGQGMREQYF. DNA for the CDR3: TGTGCCAGCACCGGTCAGGGGATGCGCGAGCAGTACTTC.

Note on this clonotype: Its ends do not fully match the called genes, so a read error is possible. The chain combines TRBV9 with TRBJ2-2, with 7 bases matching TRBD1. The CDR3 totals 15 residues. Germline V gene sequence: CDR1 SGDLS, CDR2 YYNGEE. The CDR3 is CASSVEGAATGELFF. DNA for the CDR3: TGTGCCAGCAGCGTAGAGGGGGCAGCGACCGGAGAGCTGTTTTTT.

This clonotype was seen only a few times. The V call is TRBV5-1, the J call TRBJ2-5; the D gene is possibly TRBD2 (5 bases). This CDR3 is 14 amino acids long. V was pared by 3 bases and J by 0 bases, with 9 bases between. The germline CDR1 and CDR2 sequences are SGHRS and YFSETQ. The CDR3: CASSSRRYQETQYF. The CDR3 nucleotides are TGCGCCAGCAGCTCAAGGAGGTACCAAGAGACCCAGTACTTC.

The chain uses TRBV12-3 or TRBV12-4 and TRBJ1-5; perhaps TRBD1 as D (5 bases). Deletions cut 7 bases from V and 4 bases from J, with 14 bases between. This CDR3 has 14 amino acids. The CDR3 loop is CASNQMEGNQPQHF. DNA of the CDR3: TGTGCCAGCAATCAGATGGAGGGGAATCAGCCCCAGCATTTT.

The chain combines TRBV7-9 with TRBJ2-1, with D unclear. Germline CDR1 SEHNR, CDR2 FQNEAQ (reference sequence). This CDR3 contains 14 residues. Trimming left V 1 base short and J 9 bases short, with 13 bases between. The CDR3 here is CASSLDTATLEQFF. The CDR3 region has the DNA TGTGCCAGCAGCTTAGATACAGCCACCCTTGAGCAGTTCTTC.

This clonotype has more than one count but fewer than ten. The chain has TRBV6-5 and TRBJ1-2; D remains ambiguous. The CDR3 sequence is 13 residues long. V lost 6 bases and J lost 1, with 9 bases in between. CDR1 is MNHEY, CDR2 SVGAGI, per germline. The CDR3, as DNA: TGTGCCAGCAGCCCTCACAGTAACTATGGCTACACCTTC. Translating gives CASSPHSNYGYTF.

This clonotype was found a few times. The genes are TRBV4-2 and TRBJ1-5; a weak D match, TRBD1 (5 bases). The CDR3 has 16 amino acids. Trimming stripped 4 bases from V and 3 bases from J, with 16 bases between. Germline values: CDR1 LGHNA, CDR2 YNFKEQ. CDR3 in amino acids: CASSPSRQGPNQPQHF. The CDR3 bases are TGTGCCAGCAGCCCCTCCCGGCAGGGCCCCAATCAGCCCCAGCATTTT.

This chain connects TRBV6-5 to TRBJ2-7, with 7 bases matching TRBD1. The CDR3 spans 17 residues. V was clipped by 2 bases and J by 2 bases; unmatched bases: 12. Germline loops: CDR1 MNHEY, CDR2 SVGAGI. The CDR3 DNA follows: TGTGCCAGCAGTTACCCCCTTGGGACAGACCCCCCCTACGAGCAGTACTTC. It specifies CASSYPLGTDPPYEQYF.

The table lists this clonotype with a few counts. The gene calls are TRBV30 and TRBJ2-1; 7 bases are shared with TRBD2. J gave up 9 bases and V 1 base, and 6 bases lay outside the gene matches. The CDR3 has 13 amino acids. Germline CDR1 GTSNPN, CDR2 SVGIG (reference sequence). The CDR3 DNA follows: TGTGCCTGGAGTGACGGACTAGTTCTTGAGCAGTTCTTC. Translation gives CAWSDGLVLEQFF.

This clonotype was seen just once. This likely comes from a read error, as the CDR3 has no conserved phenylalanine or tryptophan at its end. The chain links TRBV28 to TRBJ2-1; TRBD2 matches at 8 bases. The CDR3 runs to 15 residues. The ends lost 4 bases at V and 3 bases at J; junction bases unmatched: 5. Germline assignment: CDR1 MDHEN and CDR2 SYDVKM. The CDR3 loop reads CASSYTSGYYNEQFY. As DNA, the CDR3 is TGTGCCAGCAGTTATACTAGCGGATACTACAATGAGCAGTTCTAC.

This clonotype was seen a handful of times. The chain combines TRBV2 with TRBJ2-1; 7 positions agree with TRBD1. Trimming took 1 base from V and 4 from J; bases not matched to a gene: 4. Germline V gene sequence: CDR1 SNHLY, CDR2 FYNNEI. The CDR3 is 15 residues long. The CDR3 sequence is CASSEEGQTYNEQFF. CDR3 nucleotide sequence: TGTGCCAGCAGTGAAGAGGGACAGACATACAATGAGCAGTTCTTC.

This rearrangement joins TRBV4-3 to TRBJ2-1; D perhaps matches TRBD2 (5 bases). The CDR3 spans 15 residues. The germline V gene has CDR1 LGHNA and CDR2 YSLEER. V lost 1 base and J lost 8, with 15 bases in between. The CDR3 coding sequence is TGCGCCAGCAGCCAAGGTGCGGGCGGAGGAGATGAGCAGTTCTTC. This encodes CASSQGAGGGDEQFF.

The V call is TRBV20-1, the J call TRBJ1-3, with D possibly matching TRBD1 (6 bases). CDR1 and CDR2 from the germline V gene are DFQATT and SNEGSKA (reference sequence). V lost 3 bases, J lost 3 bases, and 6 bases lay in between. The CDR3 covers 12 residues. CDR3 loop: CSASRGGNTIYF. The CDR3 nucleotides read TGCAGTGCTAGCAGGGGTGGAAACACCATATATTTT.

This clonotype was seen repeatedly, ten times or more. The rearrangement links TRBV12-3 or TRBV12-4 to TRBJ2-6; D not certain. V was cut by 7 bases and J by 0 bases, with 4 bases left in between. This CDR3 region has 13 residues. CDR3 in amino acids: CASKRSGANVLTF. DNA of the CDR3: TGTGCCAGCAAGCGCTCTGGGGCCAACGTCCTGACTTTC.

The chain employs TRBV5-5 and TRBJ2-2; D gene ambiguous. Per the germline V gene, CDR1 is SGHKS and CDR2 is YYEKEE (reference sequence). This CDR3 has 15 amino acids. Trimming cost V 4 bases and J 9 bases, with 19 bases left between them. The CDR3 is CASSRVLGPSWELFF. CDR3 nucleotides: TGTGCCAGCAGCCGCGTGTTGGGTCCTTCCTGGGAGCTGTTTTTT.

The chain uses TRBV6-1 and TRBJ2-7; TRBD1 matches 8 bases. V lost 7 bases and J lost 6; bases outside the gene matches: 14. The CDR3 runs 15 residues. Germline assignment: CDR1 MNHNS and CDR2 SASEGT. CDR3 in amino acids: CASTPDKDRAIEQYF. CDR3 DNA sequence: TGTGCCAGCACCCCTGATAAGGACAGGGCTATCGAGCAGTACTTC.

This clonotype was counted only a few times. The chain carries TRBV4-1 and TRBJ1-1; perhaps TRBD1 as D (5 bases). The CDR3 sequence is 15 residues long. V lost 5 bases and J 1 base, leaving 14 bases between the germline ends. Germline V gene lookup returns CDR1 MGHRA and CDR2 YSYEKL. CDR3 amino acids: CASSDTRGRNTEAFF. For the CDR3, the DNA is TGCGCCAGCAGCGACACTAGGGGCCGGAACACTGAAGCTTTCTTT.